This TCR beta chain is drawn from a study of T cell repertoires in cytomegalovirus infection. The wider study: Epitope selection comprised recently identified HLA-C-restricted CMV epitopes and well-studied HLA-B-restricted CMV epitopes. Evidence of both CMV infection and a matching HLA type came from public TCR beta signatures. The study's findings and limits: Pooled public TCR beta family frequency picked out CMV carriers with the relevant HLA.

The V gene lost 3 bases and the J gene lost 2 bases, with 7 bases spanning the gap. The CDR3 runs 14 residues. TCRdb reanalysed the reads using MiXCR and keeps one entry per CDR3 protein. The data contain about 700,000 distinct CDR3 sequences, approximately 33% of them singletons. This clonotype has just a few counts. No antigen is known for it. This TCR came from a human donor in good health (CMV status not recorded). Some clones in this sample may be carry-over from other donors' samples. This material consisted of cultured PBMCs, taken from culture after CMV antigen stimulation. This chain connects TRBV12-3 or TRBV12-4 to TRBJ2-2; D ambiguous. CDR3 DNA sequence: TGTGCCAGCAGTTTTCCACCTAACACCGGGGAGCTGTTTTTT. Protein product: CASSFPPNTGELFF.